This T cell receptor (beta chain) was documented in a study of T cells in Graves' hyperthyroidism and ophthalmopathy. The TCR beta CDR3 regions underwent amplification using RNA transcripts as the source. First-round RT-PCR of the TCR CDR3 relied on the HTBI primer set. TCRdb independently ran MiXCR on the multiplex PCR reads; one entry per CDR3 protein. The table has about 840,000 distinct CDR3 sequences, around 38% seen once; the top ten hold 7.5% to 9.5%. For Graves' hyperthyroidism to be stable, ophthalmopathy could not progress within 18 months. This clonotype has a single count. V was pared by 7 bases and J by 6 bases, with 5 bases of the junction left unmatched. There are 13 residues in the CDR3. Germline CDR1 MNHEY, CDR2 SVGEGT.

The clonotype comes from a man aged 18-30 years with Graves' hyperthyroidism. The sequencing input was blood. The chain has TRBV6-2 or TRBV6-3 and TRBJ1-1; TRBD1 matches 10 bases. CDR3 DNA: TGTGCCAGCAATGGGACAGGGGCCGCTGAAGCTTTCTTT. It is translated as CASNGTGAAEAFF.